This T cell receptor beta chain was retrieved from a study of patients and donors after allogeneic stem cell transplantation. Trimming cost V 2 bases and J 2 bases, with 12 bases left between them. This CDR3 is built from 15 residues. CDR1 LGHNA and CDR2 YSLEER come from the germline V gene. TCRdb used MiXCR to reprocess the RT-PCR reads, holding one entry per CDR3 protein. The repertoire consists of about 12,000 distinct CDR3 sequences, with under 30% occurring once and the leading ten covering 45% to 55%. The sequencing sample was made of blood, either unsorted or a sorted T cell fraction (not recorded which). The source of this sequence is a human donor who was either an allogeneic HSCT recipient or a stem cell or donor lymphocyte infusion donor (not recorded which). It is not recorded whose cells these are; they may come from a transplant donor. The chain carries TRBV4-3 and TRBJ1-2, with D perhaps TRBD1 (6 bases). CDR3 in DNA: TGCGCCAGCAGCCAATGGGCCAGGGGCAACTATGGCTACACCTTC. Its translation is CASSQWARGNYGYTF.